Each of the 10 T cell receptor beta chains below was sequenced from the same sample in a study of cytomegalovirus exposure and HLA in healthy donors. A multiplex PCR was run with 60 Vbeta primers and 13 Jbeta primers. The method was immunoSEQ multiplex PCR; TCRdb's version includes in-frame clones alone and lacks a portion of them. Among 100,000 to 150,000 clones listed, roughly 72% were seen once. Sequenced sample: PBMCs. These receptors were collected from a middle-aged man in good health and CMV-seropositive.

This CDR3 is CASCGGGPRDTQYF. In DNA form, the CDR3 reads TGCGCCAGCTGCGGGGGGGGCCCAAGGGATACGCAGTATTTT. This chain links TRBV5-1 with TRBJ2-3; 9 nucleotides align to TRBD2. With V trimmed by 7 bases and J by 6 bases, 9 bases remained unmatched. The CDR3 consists of 14 residues. Germline V CDR1 and CDR2: SGHRS, YFSETQ.

The rearrangement links TRBV5-1 to TRBJ1-2; 7 bases agree with TRBD1. The CDR3 is 16 residues long. Germline loops: CDR1 SGHRS, CDR2 YFSETQ. V was pared by 4 bases and J by 3 bases, with 12 bases of the junction left unmatched. This CDR3 is CASSPHRGVWDYGYTF. The DNA of the CDR3 is TGCGCCAGCAGCCCCCACAGGGGCGTGTGGGACTATGGCTACACCTTC.

This chain joins TRBV9 and TRBJ1-1; no clear D gene. Trimming shortened V by 0 bases and J by 6 bases, and 24 bases separated the two germline ends. The CDR3 contains 18 residues. CDR1 and CDR2 (germline): SGDLS, YYNGEE. The CDR3, as DNA: TGTGCCAGCAGCGTAGCTGCGTACCGGACTGGGGTGGGTTCTGAAGCTTTCTTT. It yields the protein CASSVAAYRTGVGSEAFF.

J is TRBJ1-2 and V is TRBV19; no reliable D call. The CDR3 loop spans 15 amino acids. Germline values: CDR1 LNHDA, CDR2 SQIVND (reference sequence). The germline V and J ends were trimmed by 5 bases and 0 bases, with 13 bases remaining between them. Here the CDR3 DNA reads TGTGCCAGTAGTCGGGGTGGGGAAGCTAACTATGGCTACACCTTC. It is translated as CASSRGGEANYGYTF.

The rearrangement links TRBV7-8 to TRBJ1-2, with TRBD1 identical over 7 bases. The V and J ends lost 5 bases and 8 bases, in that order; junction bases with no gene match: 11. Germline CDR1 reads SGHVS; CDR2 reads FQNEAQ. The CDR3 sequence is 14 residues long. CDR3 DNA: TGTGCCAGCAGCCCAGGGGGGTCCACAAAAGGCTACACCTTC. It is translated as CASSPGGSTKGYTF.

The chain uses TRBV9 and TRBJ1-4, with D hard to call. The germline V and J ends were trimmed by 3 bases and 3 bases, with 12 bases remaining between them. The CDR3 is made up of 15 amino acids. Germline CDR1 SGDLS, CDR2 YYNGEE. CDR3 sequence reads: CASSAARGANEKLFF. The CDR3, as DNA: TGTGCCAGCAGCGCAGCCCGGGGTGCTAATGAAAAACTGTTTTTT. Supplemented by reference TRBV9 and TRBJ1-4, the full variable domain reads DSGVTQTPKHLITATGQRVTLRCSPRSGDLSVYWYQQSLDQGLQFLIQYYNGEERAKGNILERFSAQQFPDLHSELNLSSLELGDSALYFCASSAARGANEKLFFGSGTQLSVL.

The chain joins TRBV6-5 to TRBJ1-2; perhaps TRBD1 as D (5 bases). V lost 0 bases, J lost 6 bases, and 11 bases lay in between. CDR3 length equals 14 residues. CDR1 MNHEY and CDR2 SVGAGI come from the germline V gene. As DNA, the CDR3 is TGTGCCAGCAGTTACTCGACGGGGGTAGATGGCTACACCTTC. This codes for CASSYSTGVDGYTF.

The chain is built from TRBV28 and TRBJ1-2; no reliable D call. The length of the CDR3 is 14 residues. V was clipped by 3 bases and J by 2 bases, with 10 bases between them. Per the germline V gene, CDR1 is MDHEN and CDR2 is SYDVKM. The CDR3 coding sequence is TGTGCCAGCAGTTTGGTACAGAACAACTATGGCTACACCTTC. Translation: CASSLVQNNYGYTF.

The V and J genes are TRBV7-9 and TRBJ2-1, with TRBD1 matching over 8 bases. In germline, CDR1 is SEHNR, CDR2 FQNEAQ (reference sequence). V lost 5 bases to trimming and J lost 7 bases; unmatched junction nucleotides: 7. The CDR3 spans 14 residues. The CDR3 DNA reads as TGTGCCAGCAGCGGGCAGGGGGCAAGGAATGAGCAGTTCTTC. It is translated as CASSGQGARNEQFF.

For the CDR3, the DNA is TGTGCCAGCAATCCCGACAGGGTGGAGTACAATGAGCAGTTCTTC. Translated: CASNPDRVEYNEQFF. The chain employs TRBV2 and TRBJ2-1; 7 positions match TRBD1. Per the germline V gene, CDR1 is SNHLY and CDR2 is FYNNEI. The J segment lost 4 bases and the V segment lost 7 bases, leaving 10 bases of the junction unmatched. CDR3 size: 15 residues. Combining the CDR3 with reference TRBV2 and TRBJ2-1 gives the whole variable domain EPEVTQTPSHQVTQMGQEVILRCVPISNHLYFYWYRQILGQKVEFLVSFYNNEISEKSEIFDDQFSVERPDGSNFTLKIRSTKLEDSAMYFCASNPDRVEYNEQFFGPGTRLTVL.